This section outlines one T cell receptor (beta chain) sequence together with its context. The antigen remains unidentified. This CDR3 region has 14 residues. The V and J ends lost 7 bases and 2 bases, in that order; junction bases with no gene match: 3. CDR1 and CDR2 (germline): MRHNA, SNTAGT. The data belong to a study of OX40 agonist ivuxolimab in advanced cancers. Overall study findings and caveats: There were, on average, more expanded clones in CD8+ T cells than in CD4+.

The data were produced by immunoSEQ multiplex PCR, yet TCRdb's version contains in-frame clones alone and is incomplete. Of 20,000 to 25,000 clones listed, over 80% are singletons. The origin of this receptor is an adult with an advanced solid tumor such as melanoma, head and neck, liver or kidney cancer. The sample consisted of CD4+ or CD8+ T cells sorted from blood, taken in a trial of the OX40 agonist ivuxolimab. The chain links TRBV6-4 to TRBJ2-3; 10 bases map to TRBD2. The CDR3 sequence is CASKAGGDTDTQYF. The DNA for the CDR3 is TGTGCCAGCAAAGCGGGGGGGGACACAGATACGCAGTATTTT.